This section outlines one TCR beta chain sequence together with its context. Healthy donors of bone marrow made up the group. Use of 60 Vbeta and 13 Jbeta primers characterized the PCR. Produced via immunoSEQ multiplex PCR; TCRdb's table is partial and in-frame only. The profile covers 120,000 or so clones, with approximately 75% appearing a single time and over 2.5% taken by the ten largest. This sample stems from a study of cytomegalovirus exposure and HLA in healthy donors. The receptor was isolated from a woman aged 45 to 65 in good health and CMV-seronegative. Input material: PBMCs.

The CDR3 coding sequence is TGTGCCAGCAGCCCTCGACTAGCGGGTACGGATGAGCAGTTCTTC. Translated, it gives CASSPRLAGTDEQFF. The chain recombines TRBV7-2 with TRBJ2-1; 10 nucleotides line up with TRBD2. CDR1 and CDR2 from the germline V gene are SGHTA and FQGNSA. The CDR3 totals 15 residues. V shed 5 bases and J 8 bases; nucleotides not matched to a gene: 9. The full variable domain, rest sourced from reference TRBV7-2 and TRBJ2-1, is GAGVSQSPSNKVTEKGKDVELRCDPISGHTALYWYRQSLGQGLEFLIYFQGNSAPDKSGLPSDRFSAERTGGSVSTLTIQRTQQEDSAVYLCASSPRLAGTDEQFFGPGTRLTVL.